Listed below are T cell receptor beta chains from one sample, sequenced in a study of blood T cell repertoires in COVID-19. TCRdb's table, derived via immunoSEQ multiplex PCR, lists solely in-frame clones and lacks some. The sample has 150,000 to 200,000 clones, about nine tenths seen once. Input material: peripheral blood. These receptors originate from a man between 18 and 29 years old who had recovered from COVID-19. Both conserved end residues are part of each CDR3. D genes are given only for firm matches. For some rows the clone size is stated as once, few or many, or as a class when expanded; others skip it.

cdr3_aa cdr3_nt d_call clone_size j_call v_call
CASSSEREVNNEQFF TGTGCCAGTAGTTCCGAGCGGGAGGTAAACAATGAGCAGTTCTTC TRBD2 . TRBJ2-1 TRBV19
CASSGRLTGDYGYTF TGTGCCAGCAGCGGACGCTTGACAGGGGACTATGGCTACACCTTC TRBD1 . TRBJ1-2 TRBV11-2
CASSTGTSGIYEQYF TGTGCCAGCAGTACGGGGACTAGCGGGATCTACGAGCAGTACTTC TRBD2 . TRBJ2-7 TRBV6-5
CASSLTMIGGRTGELFF TGTGCCAGCAGCCTTACCATGATAGGGGGCAGGACCGGGGAGCTGTTTTTT TRBD1 . TRBJ2-2 TRBV11-3
CASSLRDRSYNEQFF TGTGCCAGCAGCCTGCGGGACAGAAGCTACAATGAGCAGTTCTTC . . TRBJ2-1 TRBV9
CAWTTGSGEQYF TGTGCCTGGACTACAGGGTCGGGGGAGCAGTACTTC . . TRBJ2-7 TRBV30
CASSSTGSYEQYF TGTGCCAGCAGTTCGACGGGGTCCTACGAGCAGTACTTC . . TRBJ2-7 TRBV28
CARSRRSGRNEQFF TGTGCCAGAAGCCGTCGGAGCGGGAGAAATGAGCAGTTCTTC TRBD2 once TRBJ2-1 TRBV5-3
CASSPTDWIYNEQFF TGTGCCAGCTCACCAACGGACTGGATCTACAATGAGCAGTTCTTC . . TRBJ2-1 TRBV18
CAISDYGTDYGYTF TGTGCCATCAGTGACTATGGGACAGACTATGGCTACACCTTC TRBD1 . TRBJ1-2 TRBV10-3
CATSRGNEQFF TGTGCCACCAGTCGCGGAAATGAGCAGTTCTTC . once TRBJ2-1 TRBV24-1
CASSLLPSGGQETQYF TGTGCCAGCAGCTTACTTCCTAGCGGGGGGCAAGAGACCCAGTACTTC TRBD2 . TRBJ2-5 TRBV7-2
CASSSGGPGGGNTEAFF TGCGCCAGCAGCTCCGGGGGCCCAGGGGGAGGCAACACTGAAGCTTTCTTT TRBD1 . TRBJ1-1 TRBV5-1
CASSSLTTNEKLFF TGCGCCAGCAGCTCCTTAACAACTAATGAAAAACTGTTTTTT . . TRBJ1-4 TRBV5-1
CASSRTSGSYNEQFF TGTGCCAGCAGCCGGACTAGCGGGAGCTACAATGAGCAGTTCTTC TRBD2 . TRBJ2-1 TRBV11-3
CASSSGREELFF TGTGCCAGCAGCTCGGGCCGGGAGGAGCTGTTTTTT . . TRBJ2-2 TRBV7-8
CASSYGAWELFF TGTGCCAGCAGTTACGGGGCTTGGGAACTGTTTTTT . . TRBJ1-4 TRBV6-2/TRBV6-3
CASSPRRPTYNEQFF TGTGCCAGCAGCCCCCGGAGGCCCACCTACAATGAGCAGTTCTTC . . TRBJ2-1 TRBV3-1/TRBV3-2
CASSLQGPTRTIYF TGTGCCAGCAGCCTCCAGGGTCCTACTCGGACCATATATTTT . . TRBJ1-3 TRBV14
CASSPLGGFYEQYF TGTGCCAGCAGCCCCCTGGGCGGGTTCTACGAGCAGTACTTC . . TRBJ2-7 TRBV3-1/TRBV3-2
CASSSLAGVMDEQFF TGTGCCAGTAGTTCTTTAGCGGGAGTAATGGATGAGCAGTTCTTC TRBD2 . TRBJ2-1 TRBV19
CASSPGNSPLHF TGTGCCAGCTCACCCGGTAATTCACCCCTCCACTTT . . TRBJ1-6 TRBV18
CASTHWTGDYGYTF TGTGCCAGCACCCACTGGACAGGGGACTATGGCTACACCTTC TRBD1 . TRBJ1-2 TRBV6-6
CSATSGNEQFF TGCAGTGCTACCTCGGGAAATGAGCAGTTCTTC . once TRBJ2-1 TRBV20-1
CATSSPQGSTDTQYF TGTGCCACGTCATCACCCCAGGGAAGCACAGATACGCAGTATTTT . . TRBJ2-3 TRBV10-3
CASSITGLEQYF TGTGCCAGCAGTATAACGGGACTAGAGCAGTATTTT TRBD2 . TRBJ2-3 TRBV25-1
CASSPIGQTGPDTQYF TGTGCCAGCTCACCAATCGGACAGACGGGCCCAGATACGCAGTATTTT . . TRBJ2-3 TRBV18
CASSNLGLAGITDTQYF TGTGCCAGCAGCAACTTGGGACTTGCGGGGATCACAGATACGCAGTATTTT . . TRBJ2-3 TRBV21-1
CASSPPGRKHPEAFF TGTGCCAGCTCACCACCGGGGCGGAAGCACCCTGAAGCTTTCTTT . . TRBJ1-1 TRBV18
CASSQGARDEQYF TGTGCCAGTAGCCAGGGGGCTAGGGACGAGCAGTACTTC TRBD1 few TRBJ2-7 TRBV19
CASSPEGRDTDTQYF TGTGCCAGCAGTCCGGAGGGCCGGGACACAGATACGCAGTATTTT . . TRBJ2-3 TRBV6-5
CASSQVRQGDYYGYTF TGCGCCAGCAGCCAAGTCCGACAGGGAGACTACTATGGCTACACCTTC TRBD1 once TRBJ1-2 TRBV4-3
CASIATGIGGGELFF TGTGCCAGCATCGCGACGGGGATCGGGGGCGGGGAGCTGTTTTTT . . TRBJ2-2 TRBV28
CASSDTLQPAAFF TGTGCCAGCAGTGATACTCTTCAACCCGCAGCTTTCTTT . . TRBJ1-1 TRBV6-1
CASSLLSGYSTDTQYF TGTGCCAGCAGCTTATTGAGCGGGTATAGCACAGATACGCAGTATTTT . . TRBJ2-3 TRBV7-3
CASSSGDRNEKLFF TGCGCCAGCAGCTCGGGGGACAGGAATGAAAAACTGTTTTTT TRBD1 . TRBJ1-4 TRBV5-1
CAGIHLAGNTGELFF TGTGCCGGCATCCACCTAGCGGGGAACACCGGGGAGCTGTTTTTT TRBD2 . TRBJ2-2 TRBV7-9
CASSPITLADSYEQYF TGTGCCAGCAGTCCAATAACCCTGGCAGATTCCTACGAGCAGTACTTC . . TRBJ2-7 TRBV27
CAWSRVGYTF TGTGCCTGGAGCCGGGTGGGCTACACCTTC . . TRBJ1-2 TRBV30
CASSPDIGTGGAGYTF TGTGCCAGCTCACCGGATATAGGGACAGGGGGCGCGGGCTACACCTTC TRBD1 . TRBJ1-2 TRBV18
CAWSSGGLPQHF TGTGCCTGGAGTAGCGGCGGGTTGCCCCAGCATTTT . . TRBJ1-5 TRBV30
CASSPVGGGIMMNIQYF TGTGCCAGCAGTCCGGTCGGTGGCGGGATAATGATGAACATTCAGTACTTC . . TRBJ2-4 TRBV6-6
CASRGPSTGSYEQYF TGTGCCAGCAGGGGGCCGTCGACAGGGTCCTACGAGCAGTACTTC TRBD1 . TRBJ2-7 TRBV27
CASSPTLGTEAFF TGTGCCAGTAGTCCGACTCTGGGCACTGAAGCTTTCTTT . once TRBJ1-1 TRBV19
CASSPRADEQYF TGTGCCAGCTCACCACGGGCTGACGAGCAGTACTTC . . TRBJ2-7 TRBV18
CASSSGTGSYEQYF TGCGCCAGCAGCTCCGGGACAGGCAGCTACGAGCAGTACTTC TRBD1 once TRBJ2-7 TRBV5-1
CASSLWNRGDNSPLHF TGTGCCAGCAGCTTATGGAACAGGGGCGATAATTCACCCCTCCACTTT TRBD1 . TRBJ1-6 TRBV7-6
CASSLALTSGLPYEQYF TGTGCCAGCAGCTTGGCCTTGACTAGCGGGTTACCCTACGAGCAGTACTTC TRBD2 . TRBJ2-7 TRBV5-5
CASSYPLNNEQFF TGCGCCAGCAGTTATCCACTTAACAATGAGCAGTTCTTC . . TRBJ2-1 TRBV10-2
CASRPQGSYEQYF TGTGCCAGCAGGCCTCAGGGATCCTACGAGCAGTACTTC . . TRBJ2-7 TRBV7-9
CASSRGTSGPQETQYF TGTGCCAGCAGCCGCGGGACTAGCGGTCCTCAAGAGACCCAGTACTTC TRBD2 . TRBJ2-5 TRBV5-4